These 30 T cell receptor beta chains were sequenced from one sample in a study of shared clonotypes between healthy human individuals. Assay used: immunoSEQ multiplex PCR; TCRdb lists only in-frame clones, some missing. The repertoire holds roughly 550,000 clones, 95% seen once, with about 0.11% in the top ten. The naive CD8 subset, CD45RO-negative cells positively selected for CCR7, excluded terminally differentiated effector memory CD45RA+ cells. Sequenced material: naive CD8+ T cells sorted from blood. These receptors came from a woman in her twenties or thirties in good health.

This clone occurred once. This chain joins TRBV28 and TRBJ2-5, with no clear D. This CDR3 has 14 amino acids. The V gene's germline CDR1 is MDHEN and CDR2 SYDVKM. With 5 bases removed from V and 3 bases from J, the gap between germline ends came to 13 bases. CDR3: CASSIRYREETQYF. The DNA for the CDR3 is TGTGCCAGCAGTATACGGTACCGAGAAGAGACCCAGTACTTC.

The rearrangement uses TRBV2 and TRBJ2-3; 7 bases agree with TRBD2. The CDR3 is 15 amino acids. Germline CDR1 is SNHLY and CDR2 is FYNNEI. The V gene end was trimmed by 8 bases and the J gene end by 0 bases; junction bases not matched to a gene: 8. The CDR3, as DNA: TGTGCCAGCGGCTACCGGGACTACAGCACAGATACGCAGTATTTT. This codes for CASGYRDYSTDTQYF.

The chain couples TRBV28 to TRBJ2-4, with 7 bases lining up with TRBD1. CDR1 is MDHEN and CDR2 is SYDVKM in the germline V gene. There are 15 residues in the CDR3. V shed 3 bases and J 6 bases; nucleotides not matched to a gene: 8. For the CDR3, the DNA is TGTGCCAGCAGTTTGACAGGGCTATTCTTAAACATTCAGTACTTC. Translating it yields CASSLTGLFLNIQYF.

The V and J genes are TRBV6-5 and TRBJ2-1; D tentatively reads TRBD1 or TRBD2 (7 bases each). The CDR3 totals 14 residues. From germline, CDR1 is MNHEY and CDR2 SVGAGI. With 5 bases removed from V and 8 bases from J, the gap between germline ends came to 16 bases. The CDR3 loop reads CASSLGDSGDEQFF. The CDR3 nucleotides are TGTGCCAGCAGTCTAGGGGACAGCGGGGATGAGCAGTTCTTC.

The V gene is TRBV18, the J gene TRBJ2-7; D tentatively reads TRBD1 or TRBD2 (5 bases each). CDR1 and CDR2 from the germline V gene are KGHSH and LQKENI. The CDR3 extends over 18 amino acids. With 1 base removed from V and 1 base from J, the gap between germline ends came to 20 bases. The CDR3 bases are TGTGCCAGCTCACCACTGCCGTCAGGGCTATGGAGGTCCTACGAGCAGTACTTC. Amino acid sequence: CASSPLPSGLWRSYEQYF.

The chain carries TRBV30 and TRBJ2-7, with 10 bases matching TRBD2. Losses at the gene ends were 0 bases for V and 3 bases for J; bases not matched to a gene: 2. CDR3 length: 14 residues. In germline, CDR1 is GTSNPN, CDR2 SVGIG (reference sequence). As DNA, the CDR3 is TGTGCCTGGAGTGTGACTAGCGGGTACTACGAGCAGTACTTC. Translation: CAWSVTSGYYEQYF.

As to this clone: The same CDR3 arises from other DNA sequences in this sample as well. The chain has TRBV29-1 and TRBJ2-7; no definite D call. The germline V and J ends were trimmed by 6 bases and 0 bases, with 12 bases remaining between them. Germline-derived CDR1 and CDR2 are SQVTM and ANQGSEA. This CDR3 spans 13 amino acids. This CDR3 reads CSVLTGSSYEQYF. CDR3 nucleotides: TGCAGCGTCCTTACTGGCAGCTCCTACGAGCAGTACTTC.

CDR3 coding DNA: TGCGCCAGCAGCCACCAACTCGCGGGGGCGGCCTACGAGCAGTACTTC. Amino acids: CASSHQLAGAAYEQYF. The V and J genes are TRBV4-1 and TRBJ2-7, with D perhaps matching TRBD2 (7 bases). Germline V lookup: CDR1 MGHRA, CDR2 YSYEKL. V lost 3 bases to trimming and J lost 2 bases, with 17 bases between them. This CDR3 has 16 amino acids.

V usage is TRBV27 and J usage is TRBJ2-1; D is undetermined. This CDR3 is 13 amino acids long. Deletions cut 5 bases from V and 7 bases from J, with 12 bases between. Germline V gene lookup returns CDR1 MNHEY and CDR2 SMNVEV (reference sequence). The CDR3 DNA reads TGTGCCAGCAGTGCGGTGAGAGTGAATGAGCAGTTCTTC. This sequence encodes CASSAVRVNEQFF.

The chain has TRBV11-2 and TRBJ2-7; D assignment may be TRBD1 or TRBD2 (5 bases each). Per germline, CDR1 SGHAT and CDR2 FQNNGV. Trimming cost V 5 bases and J 6 bases, with 17 bases left between them. The CDR3 runs 14 residues. The CDR3 reads CASSRWLGVSEQYF. The CDR3 nucleotides are TGTGCCAGCAGCCGTTGGCTGGGGGTCTCCGAGCAGTACTTC.

The chain combines TRBV7-9 with TRBJ1-1; 9 bases fit TRBD1. The CDR3 sequence is 17 residues long. Losses at the gene ends were 5 bases for V and 1 base for J; bases not matched to a gene: 11. Looked up from germline, CDR1 is SEHNR and CDR2 is FQNEAQ (reference sequence). CDR3 DNA: TGTGCCAGCAGCCCCCGGGACAGGGCGGGGGCGAACACTGAAGCTTTCTTT. Translated: CASSPRDRAGANTEAFF. Full variable domain (outside the CDR3, taken from reference TRBV7-9 and TRBJ1-1): DTGVSQNPRHKITKRGQNVTFRCDPISEHNRLYWYRQTLGQGPEFLTYFQNEAQLEKSRLLSDRFSAERPKGSFSTLEIQRTEQGDSAMYLCASSPRDRAGANTEAFFGQGTRLTVV.

This clone showed up just once. The chain couples TRBV19 to TRBJ2-5; 8 bases agree with TRBD1. Germline V gene lookup returns CDR1 LNHDA and CDR2 SQIVND (reference sequence). This CDR3 spans 16 amino acids. Trimming cost V 4 bases and J 2 bases; bases outside gene matches: 9. CDR3 bases: TGTGCCAGTAGTAGCCCTTCAGGGGGCGGACAAGAGACCCAGTACTTC. Amino acids: CASSSPSGGGQETQYF.

The chain has TRBV7-3 and TRBJ2-3, with D hard to call. Looked up from germline, CDR1 is SGHTA and CDR2 is FQGTGA. This CDR3 has 16 residues. V lost 2 bases and J lost 0, with 12 bases in between. The CDR3 coding sequence is TGTGCCAGCAGCTTACACCGCGAACGGAGCACAGATACGCAGTATTTT. Its translation is CASSLHRERSTDTQYF.

The CDR3 bases are TGTGCCAGCAGCCCCGGGACGGGGCCCTCCGGGGAGCTGTTTTTT. This encodes CASSPGTGPSGELFF. The chain carries TRBV27 and TRBJ2-2; D might be TRBD1 or TRBD2, each matching 5 bases. With 6 bases removed from V and 6 bases from J, the gap between germline ends came to 17 bases. Per the germline V gene, CDR1 is MNHEY and CDR2 is SMNVEV (reference sequence). The CDR3 length is 15 residues.

This clone has just one count. The chain combines TRBV20-1 with TRBJ1-1, with D unresolved. CDR1 is DFQATT, CDR2 SNEGSKA, per germline (reference sequence). Trimming left V 0 bases short and J 7 bases short, with 6 bases between. The CDR3 runs to 11 residues. The CDR3 region is CSAREGGEAFF. CDR3 DNA: TGCAGTGCTAGAGAGGGAGGTGAAGCTTTCTTT.

The chain is built from TRBV5-8 and TRBJ2-2, with D perhaps matching TRBD2 (5 bases). CDR1 and CDR2 from the germline V gene are SGHTS and YDEGEE. V lost 0 bases to trimming and J lost 6 bases, with 9 bases between them. The CDR3 totals 14 residues. The CDR3 region is CASSLGGWSGELFF. The CDR3, as DNA: TGTGCCAGCAGCTTGGGAGGGTGGTCCGGGGAGCTGTTTTTT.

This sequence joins TRBV5-5 and TRBJ1-1; TRBD1 might be the D (5 bases). The V end lost 2 bases, the J end lost 0 bases, and 14 bases lay between the germline ends. Germline CDR1 is SGHKS and CDR2 is YYEKEE (reference sequence). The length of the CDR3 is 16 residues. The CDR3 coding sequence is TGTGCCAGCAGCTTTTCCTCGGACAATATGAACACTGAAGCTTTCTTT. This codes for CASSFSSDNMNTEAFF.

The table lists this clone with a few counts. This chain uses TRBV29-1 with TRBJ2-7, with 7 bases matching TRBD2. Germline trimming cut 2 bases from V and 5 bases from J; bases unmatched to any gene: 6. Per germline, CDR1 SQVTM and CDR2 ANQGSEA. The CDR3 contains 13 residues. In DNA, the CDR3 is TGCAGCGTTGAAATAGAAGCGGGGAACGAGCAGTACTTC. This gives the protein CSVEIEAGNEQYF.

The chain uses TRBV9 and TRBJ1-1; the D gene is possibly TRBD1 (5 bases). This CDR3 contains 12 residues. CDR1 is SGDLS and CDR2 is YYNGEE in the germline V gene. Trimming pared 7 bases from V and 7 bases from J, leaving 14 bases between. This CDR3 is CASGSGGGEAFF. CDR3 bases: TGTGCCAGCGGCAGCGGGGGAGGTGAAGCTTTCTTT.

This sequence joins TRBV6-1 and TRBJ2-1; TRBD1 is a possible D gene (8 bases). Germline assignment: CDR1 MNHNS and CDR2 SASEGT. CDR3 length: 15 amino acids. V shed 7 bases and J shed 7 bases, with 20 bases lying between them. CDR3 DNA sequence: TGTGCCAGCATCAAGGCCGAGCGGGACAGGAATGAGCAGTTCTTC. This codes for CASIKAERDRNEQFF.

The V gene is TRBV27, the J gene TRBJ2-7; D is uncertain. The CDR3 contains 13 residues. Germline CDR1 is MNHEY and CDR2 is SMNVEV (reference sequence). V shed 5 bases and J shed 0 bases, with 8 bases lying between them. The DNA of the CDR3 is TGTGCCAGCAGTAGGCTTAGCTCCTACGAGCAGTACTTC. Translation gives CASSRLSSYEQYF.

This clone was recorded once. The chain uses TRBV6-5 and TRBJ2-2; no clear D. Per the germline V gene, CDR1 is MNHEY and CDR2 is SVGAGI. V dropped 2 bases and J dropped 6 bases, with 10 bases sitting between them. This CDR3 region has 14 residues. The CDR3 spells CASSYGKGSGELFF. CDR3 sequence (DNA): TGTGCCAGCAGTTACGGAAAGGGATCCGGGGAGCTGTTTTTT.

As concerns this clone: The sample holds other DNA sequences that translate to the same CDR3. The J gene is TRBJ2-7, the V gene TRBV5-1, with D uncertain. The V gene lost 0 bases and the J gene lost 2 bases, with 9 bases spanning the gap. CDR1 is SGHRS, CDR2 YFSETQ, per germline. This CDR3 has 14 residues. CDR3 sequence reads: CASSLEGSPYEQYF. Written as DNA, the CDR3 is TGCGCCAGCAGCTTGGAAGGCAGTCCCTACGAGCAGTACTTC. Combining the CDR3 with reference TRBV5-1 and TRBJ2-7 gives the whole variable domain KAGVTQTPRYLIKTRGQQVTLSCSPISGHRSVSWYQQTPGQGLQFLFEYFSETQRNKGNFPGRFSGRQFSNSRSEMNVSTLELGDSALYLCASSLEGSPYEQYFGPGTRLTVT.

This chain joins TRBV11-2 and TRBJ1-1; no clear D. Trimming removed 4 bases from V and 1 base from J, with 4 bases in between. The CDR3 has 12 amino acids. In germline, CDR1 is SGHAT, CDR2 FQNNGV. CDR3 residues: CASSWENTEAFF. In DNA, the CDR3 is TGTGCCAGCAGCTGGGAGAACACTGAAGCTTTCTTT.

The chain combines TRBV6-1 with TRBJ2-7; 9 nucleotides agree with TRBD1. The CDR3 consists of 18 residues. Germline assignment: CDR1 MNHNS and CDR2 SASEGT. V shed 2 bases, J shed 9 bases, and the junction held 20 bases outside the gene matches. The CDR3 DNA sequence: TGTGCCAGCAGTGAAAGTTTTGGATGGGACAGGGCCACCGAGGGGCAGTACTTC. This translates into CASSESFGWDRATEGQYF.

The chain couples TRBV25-1 to TRBJ2-3; 9 positions match TRBD1. V trimming: 1 base; J trimming: 5 bases; junction bases outside the gene matches: 4. The length of the CDR3 is 15 residues. CDR1 and CDR2 (germline): MGHDK, SYGVNS. The CDR3 spells CASSEFYRGQDTQYF. The CDR3 bases are TGTGCCAGCAGTGAATTCTACAGGGGGCAAGATACGCAGTATTTT.

This clone appeared once. The chain carries TRBV9 and TRBJ2-1; D ambiguous. Germline CDR1 is SGDLS and CDR2 is YYNGEE. The CDR3 length is 11 residues. The germline V and J ends were trimmed by 4 bases and 8 bases, with 7 bases remaining between them. The CDR3 nucleotides read TGTGCCAGCAGCTCCGGACATGAGCAGTTCTTC. Protein product: CASSSGHEQFF. The full variable domain, with the rest looked up from reference TRBV9 and TRBJ2-1, is DSGVTQTPKHLITATGQRVTLRCSPRSGDLSVYWYQQSLDQGLQFLIQYYNGEERAKGNILERFSAQQFPDLHSELNLSSLELGDSALYFCASSSGHEQFFGPGTRLTVL.

The gene calls are TRBV5-4 and TRBJ2-7; TRBD2 matches at 11 bases. Germline CDR1 and CDR2: SGHNT and YYREEE (reference sequence). The CDR3 has 14 amino acids. With 3 bases clipped from V and 5 bases from J, the junction kept 4 bases outside the gene matches. Here the CDR3 DNA reads TGTGCCAGCAGCTCCGGGACTAGCGGACACGAGCAGTACTTC. Amino acids: CASSSGTSGHEQYF.

The gene calls are TRBV10-2 and TRBJ1-4; D is ambiguous. Germline CDR1 is WSHSY and CDR2 is SAAADI. The length of the CDR3 is 15 residues. Trimming stripped 2 bases from V and 5 bases from J, with 12 bases between. The CDR3, as DNA: TGCGCCAGCAGTGAGGAAGGCAGGCCGAATGAAAAACTGTTTTTT. The encoded protein is CASSEEGRPNEKLFF.

Comments on this clone: The sample has other DNA sequences that encode this CDR3 too. V is TRBV9 and J is TRBJ2-7; D is ambiguous. V was cut by 2 bases and J by 2 bases, with 8 bases left in between. Per germline, CDR1 SGDLS and CDR2 YYNGEE. CDR3 length: 13 residues. This CDR3 reads CASSVGQTYEQYF. DNA of the CDR3: TGTGCCAGCAGCGTTGGGCAAACCTACGAGCAGTACTTC.